Described below is a single T cell receptor (beta chain) sequence and its context. Its antigen is unknown. Mismatch with germline at one junction end may stem from a read error. At the Johns Hopkins FTIC core, DNA taken from cultured CD4+ T cells was sequenced by way of the Oncomine TCR Beta short-read assay. TCRdb re-derived calls from the PCR reads in MiXCR, one entry per CDR3 protein. Of 9,000 to 13,000 distinct CDR3 sequences in the sample, over 60% were seen once. Germline values: CDR1 DFQATT, CDR2 SNEGSKA (reference sequence). The length of the CDR3 is 13 residues. This entry belongs to a study of vaccination and CD4 T cells after COVID-19. The study's findings and limits: Relatively few convalescent patients and no early post-infection timepoints were analyzed.

As to treatment: roughly ten-day PBMC culture with coronavirus spike peptide pools or control peptides (ViraFEST assay). Each well held more than 1.5 million PBMCs in IL-2 (approximately 10 IU/ml) medium with about 10 ug/ml peptide pools. This chain links TRBV20-1 with TRBJ2-4, with 8 bases matching TRBD2. The material sequenced was CD4+ T cells from blood, cultured in vitro. The receptor's source is a human donor who had recovered from COVID-19. As DNA, the CDR3 is TGCAGTGCTAGCGGGAGGGCCAAAAACATCCAGTACTTC. Protein: CSASGRAKNIQYF.